This T cell receptor beta chain was identified in a study of monozygotic twins with inflammatory bowel disease. Comment on this clonotype: Its target is unknown.

TCRdb reprocessed the 5' RACE reads, with one entry per CDR3 protein and no DNA. The table lists 310,000 or so distinct CDR3 sequences. Study results and limitations: IBD patients displayed reduced TCRbeta diversity (inverse Simpson) when set against healthy co-twins.

Blood samples, whole and unsorted for T cells, yielded the isolated total RNA. The CDR3 extends over 15 amino acids. CDR1 LGHNA and CDR2 YSLEER come from the germline V gene. The rearrangement uses TRBV4-3 and TRBJ2-7; the TCRdb D gene call, TRBD1, has no DNA to confirm it. The receptor was derived from a human donor with ulcerative colitis or Crohn's disease, or a healthy co-twin of an affected twin (not recorded which). The sequenced material came from blood. The CDR3 protein is CASSQYGGQSYEQYF.